This T cell receptor (beta chain) was recorded in a study of blood T cell repertoires in COVID-19. As for the study in general: Whether acute or convalescent, the COVID-19 samples came from the United States, Italy and Spain.

TCRdb keeps only in-frame clones here, not all; method: immunoSEQ multiplex PCR. The sample shows about 350,000 clones, approximately 89% of them seen only once. CDR3 size: 14 residues. V dropped 6 bases and J dropped 10; count of bases not matched to a gene: 11. The V gene's germline CDR1 is SNHLY and CDR2 FYNNEI. The TCR comes from a woman aged 60 to 75 with COVID-19, enrolled during active disease. This chain connects TRBV2 to TRBJ1-4, with 7 bases matching TRBD1. The specimen was peripheral blood. CDR3 protein: CASRAGTATGKLFF. The CDR3 bases are TGTGCCAGCAGGGCCGGGACAGCGACGGGAAAACTGTTTTTT.